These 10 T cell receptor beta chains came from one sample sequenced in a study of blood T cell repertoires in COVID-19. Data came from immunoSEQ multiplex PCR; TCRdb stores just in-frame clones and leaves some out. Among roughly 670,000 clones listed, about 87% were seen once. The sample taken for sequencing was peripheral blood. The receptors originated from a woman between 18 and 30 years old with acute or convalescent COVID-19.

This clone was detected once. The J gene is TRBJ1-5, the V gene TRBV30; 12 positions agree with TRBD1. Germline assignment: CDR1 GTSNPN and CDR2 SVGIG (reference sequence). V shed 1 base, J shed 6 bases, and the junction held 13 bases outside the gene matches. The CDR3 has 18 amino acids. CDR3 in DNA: TGTGCCTGGAGTGCAGGGACAGGGGGCGCCTATACAGGTCAGCCCCAGCATTTT. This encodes CAWSAGTGGAYTGQPQHF.

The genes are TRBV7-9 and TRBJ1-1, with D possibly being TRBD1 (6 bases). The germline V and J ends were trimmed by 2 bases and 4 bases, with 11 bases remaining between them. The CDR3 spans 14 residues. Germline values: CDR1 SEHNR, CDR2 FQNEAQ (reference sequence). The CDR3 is CASSLRTEGTEAFF. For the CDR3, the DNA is TGTGCCAGCAGCTTAAGGACAGAGGGCACTGAAGCTTTCTTT.

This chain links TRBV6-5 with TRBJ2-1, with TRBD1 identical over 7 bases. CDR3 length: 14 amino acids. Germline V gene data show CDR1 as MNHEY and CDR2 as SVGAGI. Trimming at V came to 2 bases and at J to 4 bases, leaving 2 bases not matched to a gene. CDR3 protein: CASSYRGQYNEQFF. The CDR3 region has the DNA TGTGCCAGCAGTTACAGGGGGCAATACAATGAGCAGTTCTTC.

The CDR3 nucleotides read TGTGCCATCAGGTCCACAGGGGCCGGAAACACCATATATTTT. Protein product: CAIRSTGAGNTIYF. The chain is built from TRBV10-3 and TRBJ1-3, with 7 bases lining up with TRBD1. The CDR3 length is 14 residues. V was clipped by 6 bases and J by 4 bases; unmatched bases: 6. Germline-derived CDR1 and CDR2 are ENHRY and SYGVKD.

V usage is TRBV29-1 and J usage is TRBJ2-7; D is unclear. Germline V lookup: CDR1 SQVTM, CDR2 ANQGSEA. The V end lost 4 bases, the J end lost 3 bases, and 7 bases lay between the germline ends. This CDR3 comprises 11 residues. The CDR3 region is CSVVVGYEQYF. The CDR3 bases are TGCAGCGTTGTTGTCGGCTACGAGCAGTACTTC.

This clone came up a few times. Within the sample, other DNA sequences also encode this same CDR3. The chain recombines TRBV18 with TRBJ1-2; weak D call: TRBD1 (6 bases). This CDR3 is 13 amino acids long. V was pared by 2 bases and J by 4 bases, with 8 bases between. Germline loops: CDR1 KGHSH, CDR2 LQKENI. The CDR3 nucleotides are TGTGCCAGCTCACCAGGACAGCCCTATGGCTACACCTTC. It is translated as CASSPGQPYGYTF.

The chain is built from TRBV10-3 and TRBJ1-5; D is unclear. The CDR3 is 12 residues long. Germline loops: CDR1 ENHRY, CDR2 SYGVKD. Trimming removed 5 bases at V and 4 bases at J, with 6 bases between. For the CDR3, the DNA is TGTGCCATCAGTCCTACTAATCAGCCCCAGCATTTT. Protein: CAISPTNQPQHF.

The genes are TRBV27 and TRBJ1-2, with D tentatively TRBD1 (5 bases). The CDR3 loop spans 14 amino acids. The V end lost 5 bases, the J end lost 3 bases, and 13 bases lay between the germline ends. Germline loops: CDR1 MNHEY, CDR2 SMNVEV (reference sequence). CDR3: CASSPLGGDYGYTF. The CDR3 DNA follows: TGTGCCAGCAGTCCGCTAGGAGGGGACTATGGCTACACCTTC.

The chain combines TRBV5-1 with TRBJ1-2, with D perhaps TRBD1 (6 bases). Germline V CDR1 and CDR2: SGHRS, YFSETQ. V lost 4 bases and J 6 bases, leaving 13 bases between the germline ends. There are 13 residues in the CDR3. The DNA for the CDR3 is TGCGCCAGCAGCACCGATCCAGGGGATGGCTACACCTTC. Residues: CASSTDPGDGYTF.

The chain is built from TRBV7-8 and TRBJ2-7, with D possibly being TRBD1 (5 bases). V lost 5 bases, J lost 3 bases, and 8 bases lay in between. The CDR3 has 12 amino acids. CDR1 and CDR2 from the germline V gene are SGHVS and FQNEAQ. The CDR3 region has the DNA TGTGCCAGCAGCCAACAGGTCTACGAGCAGTACTTC. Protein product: CASSQQVYEQYF.